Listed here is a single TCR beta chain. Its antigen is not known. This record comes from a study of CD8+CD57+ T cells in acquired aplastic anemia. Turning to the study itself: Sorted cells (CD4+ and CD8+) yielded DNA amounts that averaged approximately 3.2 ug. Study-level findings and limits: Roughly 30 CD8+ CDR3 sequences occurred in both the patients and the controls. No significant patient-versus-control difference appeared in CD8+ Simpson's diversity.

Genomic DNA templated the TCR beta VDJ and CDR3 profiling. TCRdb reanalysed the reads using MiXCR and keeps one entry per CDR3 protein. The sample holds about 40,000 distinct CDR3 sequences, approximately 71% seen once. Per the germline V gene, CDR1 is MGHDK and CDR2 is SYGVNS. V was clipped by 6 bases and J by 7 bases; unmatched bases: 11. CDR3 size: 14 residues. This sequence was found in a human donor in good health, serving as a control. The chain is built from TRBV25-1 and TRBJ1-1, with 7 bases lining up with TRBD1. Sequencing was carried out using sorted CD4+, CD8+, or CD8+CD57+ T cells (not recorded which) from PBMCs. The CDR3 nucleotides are TGTGCCAGCAGCTTAGCCGGGACAGAGATTGAAGCTTTCTTT. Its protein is CASSLAGTEIEAFF.